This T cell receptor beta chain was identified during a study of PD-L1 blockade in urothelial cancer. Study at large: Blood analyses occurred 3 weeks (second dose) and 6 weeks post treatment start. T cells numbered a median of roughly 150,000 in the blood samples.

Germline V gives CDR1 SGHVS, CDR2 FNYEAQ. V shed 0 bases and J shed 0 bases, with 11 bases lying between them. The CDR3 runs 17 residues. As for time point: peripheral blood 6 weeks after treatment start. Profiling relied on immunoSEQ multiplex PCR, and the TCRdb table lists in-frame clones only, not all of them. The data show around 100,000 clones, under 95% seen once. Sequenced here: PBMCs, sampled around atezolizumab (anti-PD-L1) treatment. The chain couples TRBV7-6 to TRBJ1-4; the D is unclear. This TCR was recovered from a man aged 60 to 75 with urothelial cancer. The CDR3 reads CASSLARRGSTNEKLFF. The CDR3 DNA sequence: TGTGCCAGCAGCTTAGCGCGTCGGGGTTCAACTAATGAAAAACTGTTTTTT.